This is a list of T cell receptor beta chains from one sample in a study of glioma-infiltrating T cells after dendritic cell vaccination. The table came from immunoSEQ multiplex PCR; TCRdb's copy has only in-frame clones and leaves some out. The sample has roughly 82,000 clones, around nine tenths seen once; the top ten hold approximately 2.9%. The starting material was blood, obtained before dendritic cell vaccination. The receptors stem from a human donor with glioblastoma. Both conserved end residues are trimmed from each CDR3. Size values are once, few and many counts, or a class for expanded clones, and some rows have none.

TRBV27,TRBJ2-1,-,ASSLGTGASNEQF
TRBV19,TRBJ2-5,-,ASSFPGVQETQY
TRBV7-9,TRBJ1-5,-,ASSWGQVNQPQH
TRBV5-1,TRBJ2-2,-,ACHPAPQRTSVTGELF
TRBV10-1,TRBJ1-2,-,ASSEFRQGPYGYT
TRBV5-1,TRBJ2-1,-,ASSLALAGYNEQF
TRBV7-2,TRBJ2-7,-,ASSSNPGLGGYEQY
TRBV29-1,TRBJ1-1,-,SVGGQGVSSNTEAF
TRBV11-3,TRBJ2-7,-,ASSLEGGSTYEQY
TRBV28,TRBJ2-7,once,ASSLSSGLSYEQY
TRBV9,TRBJ1-1,-,AASGTEAF
TRBV19,TRBJ1-5,-,ASSSVSNQPQH
TRBV6-1,TRBJ1-2,-,ASRQLTGLYGYT
TRBV2,TRBJ2-7,-,ASSATSGSGEQY
TRBV6-1,TRBJ2-3,-,ASQDRGRTDTQY
TRBV5-1,TRBJ2-7,-,ASSLDAGATYEQY
TRBV29-1,TRBJ1-2,-,SVDADRTLGYT
TRBV7-6,TRBJ2-7,once,ASSLGGTGGPTYEQY
TRBV10-3,TRBJ2-7,-,AISESDSYEQY
TRBV12-5,TRBJ2-1,-,ASGLVRETSGKF
TRBV7-9,TRBJ2-1,-,ASSLGQGNEQF
TRBV6-6,TRBJ2-1,once,ASRSSGRRVYNEQF
TRBV12-5,TRBJ1-1,-,ASGVGSGNEAF
TRBV6-5,TRBJ2-7,once,ASSYKGRSGGYEQY
TRBV30,TRBJ1-1,-,AWSVRFLRGGRFAEAF
TRBV7-9,TRBJ1-4,-,ASSPQGTTNEKLF
TRBV9,TRBJ1-4,-,ASSPSPWSEKLF
TRBV5-1,TRBJ1-4,-,ASSQLDGANEKLF
TRBV19,TRBJ2-2,-,ASSIETGLGELF
TRBV27,TRBJ1-1,-,ASSLAGATEAF
TRBV20-1,TRBJ1-1,once,SARRRDEAF
TRBV5-4,TRBJ1-3,-,ASSLGSIGPGNTIY
TRBV2,TRBJ2-5,once,ASSFSQETQY
TRBV6-6,TRBJ2-7,once,ASSLGTSGAEQY
TRBV5-1,TRBJ2-1,-,ASSSASGGVNEQF
TRBV6-6,TRBJ1-5,-,ASQTGYEQPQH
TRBV5-1,TRBJ1-2,-,ASSVAGEYGYT
TRBV19,TRBJ1-1,-,ASSIRGIREAF
TRBV11-1,TRBJ2-3,once,ASAIWGQSTDTQY
TRBV29-1,TRBJ2-3,-,SVEGLAGELTDTQY
TRBV28,TRBJ1-5,few,ASSLGQGAGQPQH
TRBV11-3,TRBJ1-1,-,ASSGALQGPNTEAF
TRBV5-1,TRBJ2-6,-,ASSLFGGGASGANVLT
TRBV14,TRBJ2-1,-,ASSHIEGRNEQF
TRBV6-5,TRBJ2-7,-,ASRGDGSGEQY
TRBV2,TRBJ1-5,once,ASMVSYAEPQH
TRBV5-1,TRBJ2-7,-,ASSQAGASFGEQY
TRBV6-1,TRBJ2-6,-,ASSEDPRTGFPSGANVLT
TRBV11-3,TRBJ2-2,-,ASSQNTGELF
TRBV21-1,TRBJ2-1,-,ASRKPGQVGNNEQF
TRBV5-8,TRBJ2-5,-,ASSADSQETQY